The entry below describes one T cell receptor beta chain. Other DNA sequences from this sample encode an identical CDR3 as well. The sample belongs to a study of cytomegalovirus exposure and HLA in healthy donors. Sequenced by immunoSEQ multiplex PCR; TCRdb stores in-frame clones only, minus some. The table records about 360,000 clones, 86% of them present only once. V gave up 3 bases and J gave up 1 base; unmatched junction bases: 2. The CDR3 is made up of 14 amino acids. Germline CDR1 LNHDA, CDR2 SQIVND (reference sequence). The receptor was derived from a woman younger than 35 in good health and CMV-seronegative. The rearrangement links TRBV19 to TRBJ1-1; 7 bases are shared with TRBD1. Source material: PBMCs. The CDR3 region is CASSITGANTEAFF. CDR3 in DNA: TGTGCCAGTAGTATTACAGGGGCGAACACTGAAGCTTTCTTT.